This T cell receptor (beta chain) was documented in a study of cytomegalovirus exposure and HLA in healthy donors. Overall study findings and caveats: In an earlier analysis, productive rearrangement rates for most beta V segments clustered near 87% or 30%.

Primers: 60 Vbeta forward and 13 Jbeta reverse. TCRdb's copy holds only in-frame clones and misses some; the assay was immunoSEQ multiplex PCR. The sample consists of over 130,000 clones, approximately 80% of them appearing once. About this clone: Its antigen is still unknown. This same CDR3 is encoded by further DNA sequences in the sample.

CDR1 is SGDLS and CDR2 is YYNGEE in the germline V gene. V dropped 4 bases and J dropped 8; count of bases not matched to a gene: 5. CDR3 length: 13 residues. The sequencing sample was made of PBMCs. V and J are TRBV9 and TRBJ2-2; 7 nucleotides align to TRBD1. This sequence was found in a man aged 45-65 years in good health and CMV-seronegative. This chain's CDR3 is CASSPGGSGELFF. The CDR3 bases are TGTGCCAGCAGCCCAGGGGGTTCTGGGGAGCTGTTTTTT.